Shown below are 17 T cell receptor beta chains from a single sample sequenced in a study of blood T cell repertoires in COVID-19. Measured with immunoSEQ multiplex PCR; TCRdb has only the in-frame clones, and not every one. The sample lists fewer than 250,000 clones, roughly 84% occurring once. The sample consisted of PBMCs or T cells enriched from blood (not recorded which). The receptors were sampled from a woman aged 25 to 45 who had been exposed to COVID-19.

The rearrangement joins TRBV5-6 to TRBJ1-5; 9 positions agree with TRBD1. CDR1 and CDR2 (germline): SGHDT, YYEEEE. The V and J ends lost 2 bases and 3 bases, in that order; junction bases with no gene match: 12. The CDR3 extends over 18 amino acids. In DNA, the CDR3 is TGTGCCAGCAGCTTTTACTCCCGGGACAGGGTCTTCAATCAGCCCCAGCATTTT. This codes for CASSFYSRDRVFNQPQHF.

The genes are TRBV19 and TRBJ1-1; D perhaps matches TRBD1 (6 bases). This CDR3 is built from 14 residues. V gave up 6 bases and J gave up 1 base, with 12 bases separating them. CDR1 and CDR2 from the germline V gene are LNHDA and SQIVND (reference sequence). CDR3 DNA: TGTGCCAGTAGGTTCCGGACAGAGAACACTGAAGCTTTCTTT. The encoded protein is CASRFRTENTEAFF.

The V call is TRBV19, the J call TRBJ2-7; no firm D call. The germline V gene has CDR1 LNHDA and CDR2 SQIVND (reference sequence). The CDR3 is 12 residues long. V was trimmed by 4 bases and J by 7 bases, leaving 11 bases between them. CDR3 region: CASSTGSREQYF. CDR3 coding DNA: TGTGCCAGTAGTACAGGATCCCGGGAGCAGTACTTC.

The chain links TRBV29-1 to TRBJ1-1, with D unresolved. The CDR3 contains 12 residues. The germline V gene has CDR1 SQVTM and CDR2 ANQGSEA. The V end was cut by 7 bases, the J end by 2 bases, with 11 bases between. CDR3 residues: CSATNSNTEAFF. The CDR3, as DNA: TGCAGCGCTACCAACAGTAACACTGAAGCTTTCTTT.

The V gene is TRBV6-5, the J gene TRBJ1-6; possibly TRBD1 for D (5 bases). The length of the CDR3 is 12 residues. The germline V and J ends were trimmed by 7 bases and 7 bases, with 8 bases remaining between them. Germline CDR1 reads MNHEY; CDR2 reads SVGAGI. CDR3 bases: TGTGCCAGCAACAACAGGAATTCACCCCTCCACTTT. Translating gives CASNNRNSPLHF.

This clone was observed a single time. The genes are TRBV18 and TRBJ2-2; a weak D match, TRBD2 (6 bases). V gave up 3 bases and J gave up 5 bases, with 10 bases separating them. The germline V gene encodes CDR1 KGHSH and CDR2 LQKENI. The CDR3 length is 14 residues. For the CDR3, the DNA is TGTGCCAGCTCACCGACTAGGAGAACCGGGGAGCTGTTTTTT. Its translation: CASSPTRRTGELFF.

CDR3: CASIQRSGLTNEKLFF. The CDR3 bases are TGTGCCAGCATCCAAAGGAGCGGGCTAACTAATGAAAAACTGTTTTTT. The J gene is TRBJ1-4, the V gene TRBV6-6; D not resolved. The CDR3 runs to 16 residues. Germline CDR1 is MNHNY and CDR2 is SVGAGI (reference sequence). The V end lost 7 bases, the J end lost 1 base, and 16 bases lay between the germline ends.

The CDR3 DNA reads as TGTGCCAGCAGTATGGGACAGGGGGCCTATGGCTACACCTTC. It codes for CASSMGQGAYGYTF. The chain combines TRBV2 with TRBJ1-2; 12 bases agree with TRBD1. V lost 5 bases to trimming and J lost 4 bases; unmatched junction nucleotides: 2. CDR1 SNHLY and CDR2 FYNNEI come from the germline V gene. The CDR3 loop spans 14 amino acids.

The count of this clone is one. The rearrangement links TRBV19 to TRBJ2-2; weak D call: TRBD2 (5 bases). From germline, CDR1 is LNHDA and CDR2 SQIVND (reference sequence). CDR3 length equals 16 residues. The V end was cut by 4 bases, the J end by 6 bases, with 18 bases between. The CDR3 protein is CASSTHLPSGSGELFF. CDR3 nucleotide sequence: TGTGCCAGTAGTACCCACCTACCGAGCGGCTCCGGGGAGCTGTTTTTT.

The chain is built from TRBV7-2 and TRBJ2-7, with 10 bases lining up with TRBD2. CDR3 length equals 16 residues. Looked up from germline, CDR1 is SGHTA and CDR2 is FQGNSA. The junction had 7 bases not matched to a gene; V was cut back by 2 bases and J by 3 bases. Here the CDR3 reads CASSLSTSGVHYEQYF. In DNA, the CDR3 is TGTGCCAGCAGCTTATCTACTAGCGGGGTACACTACGAGCAGTACTTC.

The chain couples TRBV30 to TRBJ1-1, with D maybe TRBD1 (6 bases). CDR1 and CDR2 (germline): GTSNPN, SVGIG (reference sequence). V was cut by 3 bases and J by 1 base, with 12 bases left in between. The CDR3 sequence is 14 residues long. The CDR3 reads CAWSRGHTNTEAFF. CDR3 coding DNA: TGTGCCTGGAGCCGGGGACACACGAACACTGAAGCTTTCTTT. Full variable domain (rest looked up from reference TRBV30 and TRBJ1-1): SQTIHQWPATLVQPVGSPLSLECTVEGTSNPNLYWYRQAAGRGLQLLFYSVGIGQISSEVPQNLSASRPQDRQFILSSKKLLLSDSGFYLCAWSRGHTNTEAFFGQGTRLTVV.

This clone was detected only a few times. The CDR3 spells CASSATLTNYEQYF. The CDR3 DNA is TGTGCCAGCAGCGCGACTCTTACAAACTACGAGCAGTACTTC. The gene calls are TRBV9 and TRBJ2-7, with no clear D. In germline, CDR1 is SGDLS, CDR2 YYNGEE. The V end lost 3 bases, the J end lost 3 bases, and 13 bases lay between the germline ends. The CDR3 loop spans 14 amino acids.

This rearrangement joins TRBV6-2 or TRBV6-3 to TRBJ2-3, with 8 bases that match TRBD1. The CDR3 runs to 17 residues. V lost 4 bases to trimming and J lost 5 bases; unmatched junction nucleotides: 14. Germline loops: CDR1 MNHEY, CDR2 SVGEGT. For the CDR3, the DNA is TGTGCCAGCAGTTTACAGGCAGGGGGCTTCACAAGAGATACGCAGTATTTT. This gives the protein CASSLQAGGFTRDTQYF.

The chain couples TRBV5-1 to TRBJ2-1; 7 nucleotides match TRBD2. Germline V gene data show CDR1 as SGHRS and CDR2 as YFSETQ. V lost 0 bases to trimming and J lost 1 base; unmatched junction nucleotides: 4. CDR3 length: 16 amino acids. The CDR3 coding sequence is TGCGCCAGCAGCTTGGGTTCGGGGGGTTCCTACAATGAGCAGTTCTTC. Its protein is CASSLGSGGSYNEQFF. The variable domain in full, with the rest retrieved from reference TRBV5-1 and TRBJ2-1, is KAGVTQTPRYLIKTRGQQVTLSCSPISGHRSVSWYQQTPGQGLQFLFEYFSETQRNKGNFPGRFSGRQFSNSRSEMNVSTLELGDSALYLCASSLGSGGSYNEQFFGPGTRLTVL.

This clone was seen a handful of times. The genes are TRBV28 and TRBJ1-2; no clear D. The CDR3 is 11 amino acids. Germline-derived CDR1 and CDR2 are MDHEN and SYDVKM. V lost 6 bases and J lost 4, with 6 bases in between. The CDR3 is CASRAPYGYTF. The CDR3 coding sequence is TGTGCCAGCAGGGCCCCCTATGGCTACACCTTC.

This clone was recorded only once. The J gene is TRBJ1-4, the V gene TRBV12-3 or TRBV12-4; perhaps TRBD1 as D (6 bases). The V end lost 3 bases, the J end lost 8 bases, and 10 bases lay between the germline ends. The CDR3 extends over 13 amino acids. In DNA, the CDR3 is TGTGCCAGCAGTTTCCCAGGGGAGGAAAAACTGTTTTTT. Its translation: CASSFPGEEKLFF.

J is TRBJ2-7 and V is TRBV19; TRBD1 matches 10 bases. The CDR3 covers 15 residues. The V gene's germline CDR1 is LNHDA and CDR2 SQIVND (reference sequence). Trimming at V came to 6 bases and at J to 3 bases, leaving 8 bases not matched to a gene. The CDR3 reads CASRPGGTGDYEQYF. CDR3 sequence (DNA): TGTGCCAGTAGGCCCGGCGGGACAGGGGACTACGAGCAGTACTTC.